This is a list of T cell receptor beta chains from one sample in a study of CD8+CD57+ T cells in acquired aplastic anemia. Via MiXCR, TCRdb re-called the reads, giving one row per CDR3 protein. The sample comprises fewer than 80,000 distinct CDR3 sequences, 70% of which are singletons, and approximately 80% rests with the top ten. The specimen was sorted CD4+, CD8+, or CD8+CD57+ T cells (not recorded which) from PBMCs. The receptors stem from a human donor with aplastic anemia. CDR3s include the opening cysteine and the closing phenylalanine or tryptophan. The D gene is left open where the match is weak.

CASSPTTYEQYF	.	12	TRBV2	TRBJ2-7
CASSMEISIPYEQYF	.	15	TRBV19	TRBJ2-7
CASSPTSKETQYF	.	13	TRBV11-1	TRBJ2-5
CASSSSWSRGPTDTQYF	.	17	TRBV12-3/TRBV12-4	TRBJ2-3
CSVAQDRNSYEQYF	TRBD1	14	TRBV29-1	TRBJ2-7
CASSVGGVGGYTF	TRBD1	13	TRBV2	TRBJ1-2
CASSLPPTVLTF	.	12	TRBV7-2	TRBJ1-2
CASSLRDLYGYTF	.	13	TRBV12-3/TRBV12-4	TRBJ1-2
CASSVGDNYQETQYF	.	15	TRBV9	TRBJ2-5
CASRRLESSYNEQFF	.	15	TRBV3-1	TRBJ2-1
CASSSLDSFQETQYF	.	15	TRBV19	TRBJ2-5
CASILTVEATEAFF	.	14	TRBV7-6	TRBJ1-1
CSVERDRGQDNEKLFF	TRBD1	16	TRBV29-1	TRBJ1-4
CASSELGYEQYF	.	12	TRBV2	TRBJ2-7
CASSDRGRYGYTF	.	13	TRBV2	TRBJ1-2
CASGDRGDTIYF	TRBD1	12	TRBV9	TRBJ1-3
CASSGTGNEKLFF	TRBD1	13	TRBV25-1	TRBJ1-4